One sample yielded the 5 T cell receptor beta chains listed below, sequenced in a study of cytomegalovirus exposure and HLA in healthy donors. Primers for the PCR totalled 60 Vbeta and 13 Jbeta. Method: immunoSEQ multiplex PCR; TCRdb's copy keeps in-frame clones and lacks some. The table shows more than 50,000 clones, with roughly 74% occurring only once. The sample consisted of PBMCs. The receptors come from a woman aged 40 to 50 in good health and CMV-seropositive.

The chain has TRBV2 and TRBJ2-7, with D possibly being TRBD1 (6 bases). V dropped 6 bases and J dropped 1 base, with 19 bases sitting between them. The CDR3 contains 16 residues. Germline CDR1 reads SNHLY; CDR2 reads FYNNEI. The CDR3 loop reads CASRDPDRPNSYEQYF. CDR3 coding DNA: TGTGCCAGCAGGGACCCCGACAGGCCGAATTCCTACGAGCAGTACTTC. The full variable domain, completed using reference TRBV2 and TRBJ2-7, is EPEVTQTPSHQVTQMGQEVILRCVPISNHLYFYWYRQILGQKVEFLVSFYNNEISEKSEIFDDQFSVERPDGSNFTLKIRSTKLEDSAMYFCASRDPDRPNSYEQYFGPGTRLTVT.

Concerning this clone itself: A read error may account for a junction end that differs from germline. The chain recombines TRBV7-9 with TRBJ1-1, with 7 bases lining up with TRBD1. Germline-derived CDR1 and CDR2 are SEHNR and FQNEAQ (reference sequence). The CDR3 spans 17 residues. CDR3 region: CSSSLDRGQGVNTEAFF. In nucleotides, the CDR3 is TGTTCCAGCAGCTTAGATAGGGGGCAGGGGGTGAACACTGAAGCTTTCTTT.

V is TRBV6-1 and J is TRBJ2-7, with 11 bases aligning to TRBD2. CDR1 MNHNS and CDR2 SASEGT come from the germline V gene. The CDR3 has 17 amino acids. J gave up 3 bases and V 3 bases, and 10 bases lay outside the gene matches. The CDR3 DNA is TGTGCCAGCAGTGATCGGGCTAGCGGGGGGTTTCGCTACGAGCAGTACTTC. This encodes CASSDRASGGFRYEQYF.

CDR3 nucleotide sequence: TGCGCCAGCAGCTTGGGCAGGGTGGGCTACGAGCAGTACTTC. This translates into CASSLGRVGYEQYF. This chain connects TRBV5-1 to TRBJ2-5; D might be TRBD1 (5 bases). The end of the DNA is better explained by TRBJ2-7, so the J call may be wrong. CDR3 length equals 14 residues. Germline assignment: CDR1 SGHRS and CDR2 YFSETQ.

The rearrangement uses TRBV27 and TRBJ1-1; TRBD1 matches at 9 bases. The V segment lost 5 bases and the J segment 5 bases; nucleotides outside the gene matches: 9. This CDR3 region has 15 residues. Germline CDR1 is MNHEY and CDR2 is SMNVEV (reference sequence). The CDR3 loop reads CASSTKQGAFTEAFF. The CDR3 DNA reads TGTGCCAGCAGTACGAAACAGGGGGCATTTACTGAAGCTTTCTTT.